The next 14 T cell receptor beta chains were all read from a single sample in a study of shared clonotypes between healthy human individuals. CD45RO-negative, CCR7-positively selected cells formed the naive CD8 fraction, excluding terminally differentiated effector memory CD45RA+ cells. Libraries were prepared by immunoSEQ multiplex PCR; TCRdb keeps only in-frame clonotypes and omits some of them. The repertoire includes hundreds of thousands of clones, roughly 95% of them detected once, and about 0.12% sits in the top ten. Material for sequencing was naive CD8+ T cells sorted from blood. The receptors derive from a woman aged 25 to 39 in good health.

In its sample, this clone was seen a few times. The chain's CDR3 is CASSWTGAGNQPQHF. CDR3 DNA: TGCGCCAGCAGCTGGACAGGGGCCGGCAATCAGCCCCAGCATTTT. The rearrangement joins TRBV5-1 to TRBJ1-5, with TRBD1 matching 9 bases. J lost 2 bases, V lost 3 bases, and 3 bases had no gene match. Germline V lookup: CDR1 SGHRS, CDR2 YFSETQ. The CDR3 extends over 15 amino acids.

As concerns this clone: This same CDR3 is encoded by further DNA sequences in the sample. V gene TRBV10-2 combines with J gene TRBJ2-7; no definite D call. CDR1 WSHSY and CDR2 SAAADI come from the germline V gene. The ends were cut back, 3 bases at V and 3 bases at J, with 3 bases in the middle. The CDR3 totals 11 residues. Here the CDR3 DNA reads TGCGCCAGCAGTGAAGGCTACGAGCAGTACTTC. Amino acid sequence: CASSEGYEQYF.

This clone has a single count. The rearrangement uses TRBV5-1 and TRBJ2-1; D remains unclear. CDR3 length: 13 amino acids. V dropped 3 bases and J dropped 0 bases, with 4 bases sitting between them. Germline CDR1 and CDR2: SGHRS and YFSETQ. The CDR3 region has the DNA TGCGCCAGCAGCTCGGTCTCCTACAATGAGCAGTTCTTC. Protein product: CASSSVSYNEQFF.

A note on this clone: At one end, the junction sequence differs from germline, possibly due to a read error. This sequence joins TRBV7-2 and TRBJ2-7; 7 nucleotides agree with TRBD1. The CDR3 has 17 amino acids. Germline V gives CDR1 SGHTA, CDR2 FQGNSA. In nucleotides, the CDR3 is TGTGCCAGCAGCATAGCCTCTCCGGGACAGATCTCCTACGAGCAGTACTTC. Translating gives CASSIASPGQISYEQYF. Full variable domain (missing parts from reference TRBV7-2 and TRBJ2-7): GAGVSQSPSNKVTEKGKDVELRCDPISGHTALYWYRQSLGQGLEFLIYFQGNSAPDKSGLPSDRFSAERTGGSVSTLTIQRTQQEDSAVYLCASSIASPGQISYEQYFGPGTRLTVT.

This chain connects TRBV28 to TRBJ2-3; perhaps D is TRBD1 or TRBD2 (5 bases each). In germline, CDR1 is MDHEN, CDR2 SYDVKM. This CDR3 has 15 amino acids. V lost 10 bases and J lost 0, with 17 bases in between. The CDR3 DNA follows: TGTGCCACCTCGAACCTGGGACGGAGCACAGATACGCAGTATTTT. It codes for CATSNLGRSTDTQYF.

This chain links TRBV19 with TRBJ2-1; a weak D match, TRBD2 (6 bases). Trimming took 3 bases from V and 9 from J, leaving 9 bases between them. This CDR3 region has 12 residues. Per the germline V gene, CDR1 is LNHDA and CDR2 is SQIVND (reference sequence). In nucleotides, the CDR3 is TGTGCCAGTAGTATCGGACTACGTGAGCAGTTCTTC. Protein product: CASSIGLREQFF.

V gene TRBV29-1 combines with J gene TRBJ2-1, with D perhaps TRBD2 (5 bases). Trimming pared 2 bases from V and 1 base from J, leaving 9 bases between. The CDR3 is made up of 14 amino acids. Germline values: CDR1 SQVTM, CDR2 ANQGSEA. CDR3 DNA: TGCAGCGTTGAATCGGACTTATCCTACAATGAGCAGTTCTTC. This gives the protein CSVESDLSYNEQFF.

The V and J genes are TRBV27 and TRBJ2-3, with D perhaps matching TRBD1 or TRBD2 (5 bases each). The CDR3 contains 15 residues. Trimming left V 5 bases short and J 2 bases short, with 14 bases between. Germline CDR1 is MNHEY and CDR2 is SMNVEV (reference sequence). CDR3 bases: TGTGCCAGCAGTCCCTCCCGGGGCCACACAGATACGCAGTATTTT. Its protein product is CASSPSRGHTDTQYF.

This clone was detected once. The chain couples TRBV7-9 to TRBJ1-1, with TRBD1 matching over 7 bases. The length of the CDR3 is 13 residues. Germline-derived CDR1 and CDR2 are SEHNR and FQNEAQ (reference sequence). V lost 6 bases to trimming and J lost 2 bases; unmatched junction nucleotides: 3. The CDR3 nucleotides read TGTGCCAGCAGGGGACAGAGTAACACTGAAGCTTTCTTT. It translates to CASRGQSNTEAFF.

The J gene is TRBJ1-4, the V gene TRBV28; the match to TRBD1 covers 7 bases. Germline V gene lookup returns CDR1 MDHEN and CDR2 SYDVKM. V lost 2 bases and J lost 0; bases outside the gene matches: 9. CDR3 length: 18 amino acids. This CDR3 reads CASSLPGQLIATNEKLFF. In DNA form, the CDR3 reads TGTGCCAGCAGTTTACCGGGACAGCTGATCGCAACTAATGAAAAACTGTTTTTT.

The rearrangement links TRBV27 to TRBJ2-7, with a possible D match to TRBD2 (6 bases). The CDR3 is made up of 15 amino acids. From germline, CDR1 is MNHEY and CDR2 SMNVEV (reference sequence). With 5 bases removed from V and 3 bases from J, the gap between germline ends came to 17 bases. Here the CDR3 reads CASSNRDSPHYEQYF. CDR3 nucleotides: TGTGCCAGCAGTAACCGGGACTCCCCACACTACGAGCAGTACTTC.

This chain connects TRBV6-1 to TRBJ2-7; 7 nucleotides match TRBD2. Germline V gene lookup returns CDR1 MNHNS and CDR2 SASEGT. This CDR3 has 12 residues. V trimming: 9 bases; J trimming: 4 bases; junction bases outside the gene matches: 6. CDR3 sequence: CASRYGGYEQYF. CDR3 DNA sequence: TGTGCCAGTAGGTACGGGGGGTACGAGCAGTACTTC.

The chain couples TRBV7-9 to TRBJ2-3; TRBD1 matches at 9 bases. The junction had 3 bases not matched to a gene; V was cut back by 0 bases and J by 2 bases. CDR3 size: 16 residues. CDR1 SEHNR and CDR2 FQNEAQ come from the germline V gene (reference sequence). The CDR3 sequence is CASSLATGGDTDTQYF. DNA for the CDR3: TGTGCCAGCAGCTTAGCGACAGGGGGGGACACAGATACGCAGTATTTT.

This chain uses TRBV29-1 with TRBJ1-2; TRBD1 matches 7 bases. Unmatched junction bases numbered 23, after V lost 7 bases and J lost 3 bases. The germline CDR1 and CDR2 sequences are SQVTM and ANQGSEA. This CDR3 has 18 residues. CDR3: CSAGVIRGAPDGHYGYTF. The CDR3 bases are TGCAGCGCCGGGGTCATCAGGGGGGCACCCGATGGCCACTATGGCTACACCTTC.